This TCR beta chain was found in a study of blood T cell repertoires in COVID-19. At the level of the study: PBMCs, B-cell-depleted T cells, or T cells were the source of the cDNA or gDNA that made up the material.

The CDR3 is 12 amino acids. Unmatched junction bases numbered 2, after V lost 5 bases and J lost 5 bases. Germline CDR1 SGHVS, CDR2 FQNEAQ. The protocol was immunoSEQ multiplex PCR, while the TCRdb copy is restricted to in-frame clones and leaves out a portion. The sample contains roughly 200,000 clones, 75% to 85% of which appear only once. Those who participated ranged in age from about 18 to 89 years and resided in about two dozen US areas. Participant reports of clinical history set cohort assignment. The sequencing sample was made of PBMCs or T cells enriched from blood (not recorded which). This TCR derives from a man in his forties or fifties who had recovered from COVID-19. The genes are TRBV7-8 and TRBJ1-2, with 7 bases matching TRBD1. The CDR3 DNA sequence: TGTGCCAGCAGCGCGGGACAGTATGGCTACACCTTC. The encoded protein is CASSAGQYGYTF.